The 9 T cell receptor beta chains below all came from one sample that was sequenced in a study of T cells in Graves' hyperthyroidism and ophthalmopathy. The TCR beta CDR3 regions underwent amplification using RNA transcripts as the source. HTBI primers were employed in a first-round RT-PCR of the TCR CDR3. MiXCR, run by TCRdb on the multiplex PCR reads, gives a single entry per CDR3 protein. The sample has hundreds of thousands of distinct CDR3 sequences, approximately 20% seen once; the top ten hold 3.7%. Specimen: blood. These TCRs come from a woman aged 18-29 years with Graves' hyperthyroidism.

The table lists this clonotype with many counts. The chain carries TRBV6-5 and TRBJ2-7; no definite D call. V dropped 0 bases and J dropped 7 bases, with 16 bases sitting between them. Per the germline V gene, CDR1 is MNHEY and CDR2 is SVGAGI. This CDR3 region has 15 residues. In DNA form, the CDR3 reads TGTGCCAGCAGTTACTCCCACTATGCCGGTTTGGAGCAGTACTTC. The encoded protein is CASSYSHYAGLEQYF.

The chain couples TRBV12-3 or TRBV12-4 to TRBJ1-2; possibly TRBD1 for D (6 bases). CDR3 length equals 16 residues. V shed 5 bases and J shed 3 bases, with 19 bases lying between them. The CDR3 loop is CASSNAQGLRDYGYTF. The DNA for the CDR3 is TGTGCCAGCAGTAACGCCCAGGGGCTCCGTGACTATGGCTACACCTTC.

This clonotype came up a few times. The chain is built from TRBV7-3 and TRBJ2-4, with a possible D match to TRBD2 (7 bases). The CDR3 sequence is 16 residues long. Germline V gives CDR1 SGHTA, CDR2 FQGTGA. Deletions cut 8 bases from V and 5 bases from J, with 22 bases between. CDR3 coding DNA: TGTGCCAGCCCTCGGGGGGCTAGGGGGTTGGAAAACATTCAGTACTTC. The encoded protein is CASPRGARGLENIQYF.

This clonotype was counted at least ten times. The CDR3 spells CAYRTGLEDTGELFF. In DNA, the CDR3 is TGTGCCTACCGGACAGGCCTCGAGGATACCGGGGAGCTGTTTTTT. The rearrangement uses TRBV30 and TRBJ2-2; 7 bases are shared with TRBD1. The CDR3 spans 15 residues. The V gene end was trimmed by 7 bases and the J gene end by 5 bases; junction bases not matched to a gene: 13. Per germline, CDR1 GTSNPN and CDR2 SVGIG (reference sequence).

This clonotype was observed many times. The chain combines TRBV7-2 with TRBJ1-5; unclear D gene. Per germline, CDR1 SGHTA and CDR2 FQGNSA. The ends were cut back, 2 bases at V and 3 bases at J, with 2 bases in the middle. The CDR3 extends over 12 amino acids. In DNA form, the CDR3 reads TGTGCCAGCAGCTTAAACAATCAGCCCCAGCATTTT. The encoded protein is CASSLNNQPQHF.

This clonotype was counted at least ten times. The chain combines TRBV24-1 with TRBJ1-1, with a possible D match to TRBD1 (5 bases). The germline CDR1 and CDR2 sequences are KGHDR and SFDVKD. The CDR3 length is 15 residues. The ends were cut back, 5 bases at V and 0 bases at J, with 12 bases in the middle. In nucleotides, the CDR3 is TGTGCCACCAGTGGCGCACGGGGCCTGAACACTGAAGCTTTCTTT. It yields the protein CATSGARGLNTEAFF.

This clonotype has ten or more counts. This sequence joins TRBV20-1 and TRBJ2-5; the D gene is possibly TRBD1 (7 bases). The germline V and J ends were trimmed by 5 bases and 2 bases, with 18 bases remaining between them. Germline V gene lookup returns CDR1 DFQATT and CDR2 SNEGSKA (reference sequence). The CDR3 length is 15 residues. This CDR3 reads CSAGQAGSPQETQYF. The CDR3 DNA sequence: TGCAGTGCTGGACAGGCGGGGTCCCCACAAGAGACCCAGTACTTC.

This clonotype has at least ten counts. This chain's CDR3 is CAWSGVRGVGNTIYF. The CDR3 nucleotides are TGTGCCTGGAGTGGTGTCAGGGGAGTCGGAAACACCATATATTTT. This chain connects TRBV30 to TRBJ1-3, with D possibly being TRBD1 (6 bases). Trimming cost V 1 base and J 4 bases, with 14 bases left between them. The length of the CDR3 is 15 residues. Germline-derived CDR1 and CDR2 are GTSNPN and SVGIG (reference sequence).

V and J are TRBV12-3 or TRBV12-4 and TRBJ2-2; D tentatively fits TRBD1 or TRBD2 (5 bases each). V was clipped by 5 bases and J by 5 bases, with 12 bases between them. The CDR3 sequence is 14 residues long. CDR3 nucleotide sequence: TGTGCCAGCAGTCACCGGGACCGGACCGGGGAGCTGTTTTTT. Its protein product is CASSHRDRTGELFF.